Below, 8 T cell receptor beta chains from the same sample are listed, as sequenced in a study of blood T cell repertoires in COVID-19. TCRdb's table, derived via immunoSEQ multiplex PCR, lists solely in-frame clones and lacks some. The sample carries some 90,000 clones, roughly 80% recorded once. The sample taken for sequencing was peripheral blood. Receptors were obtained from a human donor in a cohort sampled during active COVID-19.

The V and J genes are TRBV27 and TRBJ1-5, with 11 nucleotides matching TRBD1. V dropped 4 bases and J dropped 7; count of bases not matched to a gene: 18. Germline V CDR1 and CDR2: MNHEY, SMNVEV (reference sequence). This CDR3 spans 19 amino acids. The CDR3 nucleotides are TGTGCCAGCAGTTCTTTGCCGCCGGGACAGGGGGTAAGAAAACAGCCCCAGCATTTT. Its protein is CASSSLPPGQGVRKQPQHF.

The gene calls are TRBV3-1 (or the pseudogene TRBV3-2) and TRBJ2-7, with a weak D call TRBD1 (6 bases). This CDR3 is 17 amino acids long. Germline loops: CDR1 LGHDT, CDR2 YNNKEL (reference sequence). The V end lost 0 bases, the J end lost 2 bases, and 17 bases lay between the germline ends. CDR3 in amino acids: CASSQDLNRVRAYEQYF. In DNA form, the CDR3 reads TGTGCCAGCAGCCAAGACCTTAACAGGGTTCGAGCCTACGAGCAGTACTTC.

This clone occurred a few times. The CDR3 loop is CASSLEETNYGYTF. CDR3 nucleotides: TGTGCCAGCAGCTTGGAGGAGACTAACTATGGCTACACCTTC. The rearrangement uses TRBV5-4 and TRBJ1-2; D gene unclear. CDR1 SGHNT and CDR2 YYREEE come from the germline V gene (reference sequence). There are 14 residues in the CDR3. Trimming took 0 bases from V and 0 from J, leaving 6 bases between them.

In its sample, this clone was seen a few times. J is TRBJ2-5 and V is TRBV12-3 or TRBV12-4; D is unclear. This CDR3 spans 13 amino acids. V was clipped by 8 bases and J by 2 bases, with 12 bases between them. CDR3 nucleotide sequence: TGTGCCAGCGCCAAGGAGAATCAAGAGACCCAGTACTTC. Its protein product is CASAKENQETQYF.

The chain has TRBV5-1 and TRBJ1-1; D may be TRBD1 (6 bases). There are 14 residues in the CDR3. The germline V gene encodes CDR1 SGHRS and CDR2 YFSETQ. Trimming stripped 3 bases from V and 2 bases from J, with 11 bases between. CDR3: CASSYRVENTEAFF. CDR3 sequence (DNA): TGCGCCAGCAGCTACAGGGTGGAAAACACTGAAGCTTTCTTT.

The V gene is TRBV30, the J gene TRBJ2-7; D might be TRBD2 (6 bases). CDR1 and CDR2 (germline): GTSNPN, SVGIG (reference sequence). Trimming removed 3 bases at V and 4 bases at J, with 16 bases between. The CDR3 is 14 amino acids. The CDR3 DNA is TGTGCCTGGAGACCTGTAGGGAGGAGTTACGAGCAGTACTTC. Translation: CAWRPVGRSYEQYF.

The chain joins TRBV6-5 to TRBJ1-1, with no clear D. Per the germline V gene, CDR1 is MNHEY and CDR2 is SVGAGI. The ends were cut back, 7 bases at V and 4 bases at J, with 10 bases in the middle. The CDR3 extends over 12 amino acids. CDR3 in amino acids: CASMNTPTEAFF. DNA of the CDR3: TGTGCCAGCATGAATACTCCCACTGAAGCTTTCTTT.

This rearrangement joins TRBV2 to TRBJ1-5; 8 nucleotides agree with TRBD1. CDR1 is SNHLY, CDR2 FYNNEI, per germline. This CDR3 is 15 amino acids long. Trimming cost V 7 bases and J 1 base; bases outside gene matches: 6. CDR3 nucleotides: TGTGCCAGCAACTTGGACAGGGCAAGCAATCAGCCCCAGCATTTT. As protein: CASNLDRASNQPQHF.